This T cell receptor beta chain was sequenced for a study of CD8+ T cells in alopecia areata. CDR1 is SQVTM, CDR2 ANQGSEA, per germline. CDR3 length equals 14 residues. V was pared by 7 bases and J by 2 bases, with 8 bases of the junction left unmatched. Investigators isolated RNA and reverse transcribed it into cDNA to act as the sequencing template. Clones were sequenced by immunoSEQ multiplex PCR, and TCRdb holds only the in-frame ones, with some missing. The data show about 140,000 clones, 40% to 65% seen once. This sequence was found in a human donor with alopecia areata. The chain combines TRBV29-1 with TRBJ2-1, with TRBD2 matching over 7 bases. The sequenced sample was CD4+ T cells sorted from blood, obtained at week 0. CDR3 sequence (DNA): TGCAGCGCCGGGCCCACTAGCGCCTACAATGAGCAGTTCTTC. It encodes CSAGPTSAYNEQFF.